This T cell receptor (beta chain) was recovered during a study of tumor-infiltrating lymphocytes in localized non-small cell lung cancer. Trimming cost V 2 bases and J 0 bases, with 14 bases left between them. CDR3 size: 16 residues. The V gene's germline CDR1 is SGHNT and CDR2 YYREEE (reference sequence). This clone has only a few counts. Sequencing was performed with immunoSEQ multiplex PCR; in TCRdb, only in-frame clones are kept and a portion is missing. Counted here are about 6,400 clones, 65% to 80% occurring once; the ten biggest clones make up 13% to 15%. The V and J genes are TRBV5-4 and TRBJ1-1; D may be TRBD1 (5 bases). The sample comprised lung tumor tissue. The TCR comes from a human donor with non-small cell lung cancer. The CDR3 loop reads CASSFNQEGLNTEAFF. The CDR3 bases are TGTGCCAGCAGCTTTAATCAGGAGGGGCTGAACACTGAAGCTTTCTTT.